Listed below are T cell receptor beta chains from one sample, sequenced in a study of blood T cell repertoires in COVID-19. The protocol was immunoSEQ multiplex PCR, while the TCRdb copy is restricted to in-frame clones and leaves out a portion. The table has 200,000 to 250,000 clones, about 86% seen once. Sequencing used PBMCs or T cells enriched from blood (not recorded which). The receptors here all came from a woman aged 35 to 49 with acute COVID-19. Each CDR3 is given without its conserved first and last residue.

V gene	J gene	CDR3 protein
TRBV9	TRBJ2-3	ASSGHGLAGSDTQY
TRBV9	TRBJ1-5	ASSVDQGWEPQH
TRBV5-1	TRBJ2-1	ASSTIVSGLGSQF
TRBV10-3	TRBJ2-3	AISDLTSGSGDTQY
TRBV6-5	TRBJ2-3	ASRLGRSTDTQY
TRBV29-1	TRBJ1-1	SVGATEAF
TRBV19	TRBJ2-7	ASTPTGGIYEQY
TRBV5-5	TRBJ2-2	ASSLIGTSVNTGELF
TRBV6-5	TRBJ2-3	ASSYRGLAGEDTQY
TRBV30	TRBJ1-1	AWSLGAPRTEAF
TRBV18	TRBJ2-7	ASSAGLAAEQY
TRBV7-9	TRBJ2-1	ASSLVTGLSYNEQF
TRBV10-1	TRBJ1-6	ASSESSLQHENSPLH
TRBV19	TRBJ2-1	ASSIGYGREQF
TRBV2	TRBJ2-5	ASRSPTSGSQETQY
TRBV28	TRBJ2-7	ASSTGLAGDEY
TRBV19	TRBJ2-2	ASSPLAGTGELF
TRBV29-1	TRBJ2-1	SGITTGGYNEQF
TRBV30	TRBJ1-2	AWSPPGGGYT
TRBV5-1	TRBJ2-5	ASSFSSGSVGETQY
TRBV3-1/TRBV3-2	TRBJ2-1	ASSLKGPGEQF
TRBV7-9	TRBJ1-2	ASSLVEKSTYGYT
TRBV7-9	TRBJ2-7	ASSTPGTGVLYEQY
TRBV27	TRBJ1-5	ASSSVNQPQH
TRBV28	TRBJ1-4	ASSLAALTGNNEKLF
TRBV24-1	TRBJ2-3	ATSDAGLAGQGGDTQY
TRBV18	TRBJ1-6	ASAARDSNSPLH
TRBV6-5	TRBJ2-7	ASSYSVAGGSYEQY
TRBV20-1	TRBJ2-7	SASPGYEQY
TRBV19	TRBJ1-5	ASSLDRGQPQH
TRBV28	TRBJ2-7	ASSSRVEQY
TRBV6-2/TRBV6-3	TRBJ2-3	ASSPDSLAGNTQY
TRBV7-3	TRBJ2-1	ASSSGLAGANEQF
TRBV12-5	TRBJ2-5	ASALDSLAETQY
TRBV6-5	TRBJ2-5	ASSRTSGREETQY
TRBV7-9	TRBJ1-2	ASSAGQLYGYT
TRBV7-2	TRBJ1-1	ASSLGRGRGGSEAF
TRBV4-3	TRBJ1-4	ASSQAGTVRGVINEKLF
TRBV5-1	TRBJ2-7	ASSFPQAGTYEQY
TRBV11-2	TRBJ2-7	ASSSNRVSLYEQY
TRBV30	TRBJ1-1	AGFRDKNTEAF
TRBV28	TRBJ2-7	ASSPTTGAHSYEQY
TRBV13	TRBJ2-3	ASSLRDRVLY
TRBV3-1/TRBV3-2	TRBJ2-2	ASRPRDIAAGELF
TRBV3-1/TRBV3-2	TRBJ1-5	ASSQDGREGSNQPQH
TRBV27	TRBJ2-7	ASSLGFLSSYEQY
TRBV11-3	TRBJ2-2	ASTPTSTGELF
TRBV5-1	TRBJ1-4	ASSSTPGTNEKLF
TRBV5-1	TRBJ2-7	ASSLSWGDEQY
TRBV3-1/TRBV3-2	TRBJ2-5	ASSQQTLEKTQY
TRBV27	TRBJ2-1	ASKPFVSSYNEQF
TRBV7-9	TRBJ1-1	ASSQGGTEAF
TRBV28	TRBJ2-2	ASSFPGPAHTGELF